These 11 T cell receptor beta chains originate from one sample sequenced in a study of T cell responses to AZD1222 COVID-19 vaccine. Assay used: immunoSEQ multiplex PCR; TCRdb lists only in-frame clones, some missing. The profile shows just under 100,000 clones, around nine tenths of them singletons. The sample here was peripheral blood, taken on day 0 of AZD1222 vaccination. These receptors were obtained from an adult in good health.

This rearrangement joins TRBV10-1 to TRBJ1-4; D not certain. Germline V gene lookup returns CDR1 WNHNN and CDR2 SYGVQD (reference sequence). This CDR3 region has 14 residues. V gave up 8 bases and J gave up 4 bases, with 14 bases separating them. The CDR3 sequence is CASHSRTGNEKLFF. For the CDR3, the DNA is TGCGCCAGCCATTCGCGGACGGGTAATGAAAAACTGTTTTTT.

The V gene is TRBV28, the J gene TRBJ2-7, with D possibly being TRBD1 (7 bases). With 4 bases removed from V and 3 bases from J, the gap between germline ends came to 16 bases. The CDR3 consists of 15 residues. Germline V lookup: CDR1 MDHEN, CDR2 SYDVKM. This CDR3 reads CASSSQGGLYYEQYF. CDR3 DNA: TGTGCCAGCAGTTCCCAGGGGGGTCTATACTACGAGCAGTACTTC. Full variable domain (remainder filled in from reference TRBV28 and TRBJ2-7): DVKVTQSSRYLVKRTGEKVFLECVQDMDHENMFWYRQDPGLGLRLIYFSYDVKMKEKGDIPEGYSVSREKKERFSLILESASTNQTSMYLCASSSQGGLYYEQYFGPGTRLTVT.

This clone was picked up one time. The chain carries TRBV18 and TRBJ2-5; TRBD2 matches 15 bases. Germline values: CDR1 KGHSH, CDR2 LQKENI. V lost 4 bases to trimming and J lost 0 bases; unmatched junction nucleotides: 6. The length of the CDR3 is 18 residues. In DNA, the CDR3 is TGTGCCAGCTCACACCGGACTAGCGGGGGGGGCAACCAAGAGACCCAGTACTTC. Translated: CASSHRTSGGGNQETQYF.

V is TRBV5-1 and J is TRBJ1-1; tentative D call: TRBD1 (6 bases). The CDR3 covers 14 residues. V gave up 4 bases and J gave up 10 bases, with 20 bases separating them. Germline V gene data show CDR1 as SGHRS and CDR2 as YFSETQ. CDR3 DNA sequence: TGCGCCAGCAGCGAAGCGACAGGCCTAATCTTAGCTTTCTTT. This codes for CASSEATGLILAFF.

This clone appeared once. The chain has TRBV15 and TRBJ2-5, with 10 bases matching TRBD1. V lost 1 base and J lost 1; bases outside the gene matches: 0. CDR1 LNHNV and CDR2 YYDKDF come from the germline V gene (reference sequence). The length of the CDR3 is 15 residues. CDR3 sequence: CATSRGQGAQETQYF. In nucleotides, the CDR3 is TGTGCCACCAGCAGAGGACAGGGGGCCCAAGAGACCCAGTACTTC. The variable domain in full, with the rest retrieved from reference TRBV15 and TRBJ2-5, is DAMVIQNPRYQVTQFGKPVTLSCSQTLNHNVMYWYQQKSSQAPKLLFHYYDKDFNNEADTPDNFQSRRPNTSFCFLDIRSPGLGDTAMYLCATSRGQGAQETQYFGPGTRLLVL.

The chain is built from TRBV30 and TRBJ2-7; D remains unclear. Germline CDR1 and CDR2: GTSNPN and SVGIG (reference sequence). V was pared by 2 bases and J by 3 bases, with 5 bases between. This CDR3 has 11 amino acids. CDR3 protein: CAWSQLYEQYF. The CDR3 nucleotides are TGTGCCTGGAGTCAGCTCTACGAGCAGTACTTC. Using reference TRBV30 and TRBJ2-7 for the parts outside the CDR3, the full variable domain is SQTIHQWPATLVQPVGSPLSLECTVEGTSNPNLYWYRQAAGRGLQLLFYSVGIGQISSEVPQNLSASRPQDRQFILSSKKLLLSDSGFYLCAWSQLYEQYFGPGTRLTVT.

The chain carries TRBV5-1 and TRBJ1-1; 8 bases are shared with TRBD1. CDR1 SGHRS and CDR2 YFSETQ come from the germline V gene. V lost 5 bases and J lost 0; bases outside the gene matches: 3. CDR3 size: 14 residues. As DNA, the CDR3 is TGCGCCAGCAGTCGGACAGGGCTGAACACTGAAGCTTTCTTT. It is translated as CASSRTGLNTEAFF.

CDR3 protein: CASSGTSGVADTQYF. The CDR3 region has the DNA TGTGCCAGCAGTGGGACTAGCGGGGTGGCAGATACGCAGTATTTT. The chain recombines TRBV2 with TRBJ2-3; 12 nucleotides align to TRBD2. V dropped 4 bases and J dropped 4; count of bases not matched to a gene: 3. This CDR3 spans 15 amino acids. CDR1 SNHLY and CDR2 FYNNEI come from the germline V gene.

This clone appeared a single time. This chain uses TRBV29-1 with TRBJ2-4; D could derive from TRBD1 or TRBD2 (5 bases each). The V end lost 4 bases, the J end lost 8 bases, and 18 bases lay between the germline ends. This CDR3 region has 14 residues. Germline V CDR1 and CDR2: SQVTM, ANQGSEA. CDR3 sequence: CSVARDRRDDIQYF. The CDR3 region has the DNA TGCAGCGTTGCTAGGGACCGCCGTGACGACATTCAGTACTTC.

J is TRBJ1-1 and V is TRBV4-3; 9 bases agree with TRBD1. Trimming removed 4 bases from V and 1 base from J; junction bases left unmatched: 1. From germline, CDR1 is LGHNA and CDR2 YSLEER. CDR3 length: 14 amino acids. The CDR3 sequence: CASSPGQGNTEAFF. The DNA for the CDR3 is TGCGCCAGCAGCCCGGGACAGGGGAACACTGAAGCTTTCTTT.

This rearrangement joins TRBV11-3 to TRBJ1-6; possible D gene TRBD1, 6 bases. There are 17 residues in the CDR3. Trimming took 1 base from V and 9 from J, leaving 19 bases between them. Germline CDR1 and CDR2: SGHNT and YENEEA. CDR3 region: CASSLGISGTFPSPLHF. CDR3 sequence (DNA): TGTGCCAGCAGCTTAGGAATTTCCGGGACATTCCCTTCACCCCTCCACTTT.